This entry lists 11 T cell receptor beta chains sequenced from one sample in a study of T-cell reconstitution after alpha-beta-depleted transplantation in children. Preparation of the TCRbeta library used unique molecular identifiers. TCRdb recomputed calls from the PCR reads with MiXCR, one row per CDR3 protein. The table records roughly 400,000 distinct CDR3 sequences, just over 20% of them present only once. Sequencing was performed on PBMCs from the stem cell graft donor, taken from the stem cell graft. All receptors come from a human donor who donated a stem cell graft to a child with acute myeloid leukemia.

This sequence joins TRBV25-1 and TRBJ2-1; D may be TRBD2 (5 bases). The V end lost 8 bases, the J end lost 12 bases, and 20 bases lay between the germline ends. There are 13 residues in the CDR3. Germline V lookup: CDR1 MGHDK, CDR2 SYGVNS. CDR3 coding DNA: TGTGCCAGCTCCTCCCCAGCGGCCCGGGGGCAGTTCTTC. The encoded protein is CASSSPAARGQFF.

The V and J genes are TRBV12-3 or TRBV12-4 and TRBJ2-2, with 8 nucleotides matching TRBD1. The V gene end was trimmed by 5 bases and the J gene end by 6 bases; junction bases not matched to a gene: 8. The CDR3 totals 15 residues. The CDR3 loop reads CASSPPGGNSGELFF. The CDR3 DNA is TGTGCCAGCAGTCCCCCAGGGGGCAATTCCGGGGAGCTGTTTTTT.

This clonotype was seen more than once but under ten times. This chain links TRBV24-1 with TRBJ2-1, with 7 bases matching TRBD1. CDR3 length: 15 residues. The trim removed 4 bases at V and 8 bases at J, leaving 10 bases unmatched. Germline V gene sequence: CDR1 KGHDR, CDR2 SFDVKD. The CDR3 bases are TGTGCCACCAGTGACCCTAGCCGGACAGGTGATGAGCAGTTCTTC. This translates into CATSDPSRTGDEQFF.

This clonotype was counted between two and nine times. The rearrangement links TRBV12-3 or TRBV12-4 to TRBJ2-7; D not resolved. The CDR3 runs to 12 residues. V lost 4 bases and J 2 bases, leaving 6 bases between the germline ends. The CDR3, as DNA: TGTGCCAGCAGTTCCCTTCCCTACGAGCAGTACTTC. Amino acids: CASSSLPYEQYF.

The CDR3 protein is CASTQTSGSGEQFF. In DNA form, the CDR3 reads TGCGCCAGCACGCAGACTAGCGGGAGCGGCGAGCAGTTCTTC. V is TRBV5-1 and J is TRBJ2-1; 12 nucleotides align to TRBD2. This CDR3 spans 14 amino acids. Per the germline V gene, CDR1 is SGHRS and CDR2 is YFSETQ. V shed 6 bases and J 10 bases; nucleotides not matched to a gene: 8.

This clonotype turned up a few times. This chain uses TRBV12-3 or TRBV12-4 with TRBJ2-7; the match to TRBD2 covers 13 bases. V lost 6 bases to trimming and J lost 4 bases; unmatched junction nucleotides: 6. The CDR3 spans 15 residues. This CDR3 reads CASRGGLAGRYEQYF. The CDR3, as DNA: TGTGCCAGCAGGGGGGGACTAGCGGGACGTTACGAGCAGTACTTC.

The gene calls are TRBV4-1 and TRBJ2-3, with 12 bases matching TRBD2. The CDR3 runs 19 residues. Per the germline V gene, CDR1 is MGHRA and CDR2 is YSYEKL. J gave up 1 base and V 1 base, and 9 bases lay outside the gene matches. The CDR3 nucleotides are TGCGCCAGCAGCCAAGGTCGACTAGCGGGAGAGAAGGGCACAGATACGCAGTATTTT. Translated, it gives CASSQGRLAGEKGTDTQYF.

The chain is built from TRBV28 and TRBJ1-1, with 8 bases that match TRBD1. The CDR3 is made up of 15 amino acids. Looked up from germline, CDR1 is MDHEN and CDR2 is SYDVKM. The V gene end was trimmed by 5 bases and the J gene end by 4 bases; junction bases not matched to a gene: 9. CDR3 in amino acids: CASSLRQGYPTEAFF. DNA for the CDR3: TGTGCCAGCAGTCTTAGACAGGGGTATCCCACTGAAGCTTTCTTT.

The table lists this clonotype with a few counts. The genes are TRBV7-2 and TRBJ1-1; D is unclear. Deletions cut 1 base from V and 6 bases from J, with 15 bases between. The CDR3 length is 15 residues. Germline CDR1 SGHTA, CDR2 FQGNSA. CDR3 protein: CASSLGRGSVPEAFF. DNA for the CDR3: TGTGCCAGCAGCTTAGGGCGGGGATCGGTCCCTGAAGCTTTCTTT. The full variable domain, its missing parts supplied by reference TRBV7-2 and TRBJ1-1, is GAGVSQSPSNKVTEKGKDVELRCDPISGHTALYWYRQSLGQGLEFLIYFQGNSAPDKSGLPSDRFSAERTGGSVSTLTIQRTQQEDSAVYLCASSLGRGSVPEAFFGQGTRLTVV.

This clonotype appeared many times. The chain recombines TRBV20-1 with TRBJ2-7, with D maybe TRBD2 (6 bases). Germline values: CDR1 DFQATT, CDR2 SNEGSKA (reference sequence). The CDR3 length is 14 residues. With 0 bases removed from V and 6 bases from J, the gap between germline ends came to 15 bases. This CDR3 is CSARDRRDSSEQYF. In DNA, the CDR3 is TGCAGTGCTAGAGATCGACGGGACTCATCCGAGCAGTACTTC.

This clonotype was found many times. DNA of the CDR3: TGCAGTGCTAGGCTAGGCGGTCGGGAGACCCAGTACTTC. This encodes CSARLGGRETQYF. V usage is TRBV20-1 and J usage is TRBJ2-5, with D unclear. V lost 3 bases to trimming and J lost 5 bases, with 13 bases between them. The CDR3 runs to 13 residues. The germline gives CDR1 DFQATT, CDR2 SNEGSKA (reference sequence).